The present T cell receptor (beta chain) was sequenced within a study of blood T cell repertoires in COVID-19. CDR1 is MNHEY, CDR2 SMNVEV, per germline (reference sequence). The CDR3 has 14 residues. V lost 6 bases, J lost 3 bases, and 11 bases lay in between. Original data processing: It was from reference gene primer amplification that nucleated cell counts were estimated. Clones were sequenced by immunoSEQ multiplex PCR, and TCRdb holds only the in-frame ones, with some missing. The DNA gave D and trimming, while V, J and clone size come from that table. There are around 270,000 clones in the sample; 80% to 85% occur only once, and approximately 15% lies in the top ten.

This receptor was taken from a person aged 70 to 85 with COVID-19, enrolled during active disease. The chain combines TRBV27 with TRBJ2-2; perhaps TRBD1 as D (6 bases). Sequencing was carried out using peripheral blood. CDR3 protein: CASRRDTYTGELFF. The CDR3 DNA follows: TGTGCCAGCAGACGGGACACCTACACCGGGGAGCTGTTTTTT.